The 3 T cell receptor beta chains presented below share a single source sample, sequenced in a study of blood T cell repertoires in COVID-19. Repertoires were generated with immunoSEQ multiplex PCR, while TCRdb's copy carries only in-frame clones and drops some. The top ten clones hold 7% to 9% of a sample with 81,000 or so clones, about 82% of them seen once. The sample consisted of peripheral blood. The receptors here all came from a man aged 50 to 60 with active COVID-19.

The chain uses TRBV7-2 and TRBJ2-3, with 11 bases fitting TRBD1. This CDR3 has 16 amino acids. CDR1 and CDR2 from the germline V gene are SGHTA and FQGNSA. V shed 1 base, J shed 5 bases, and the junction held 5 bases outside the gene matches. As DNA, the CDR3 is TGTGCCAGCAGCTTAGTCGGACAGGGGGCGGGAGATACGCAGTATTTT. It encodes CASSLVGQGAGDTQYF.

The CDR3 loop reads CASSPDRVDGYTF. CDR3 nucleotides: TGCGCCAGCAGCCCCGACAGGGTGGATGGCTACACCTTC. The chain uses TRBV23-1 and TRBJ1-2; 7 nucleotides align to TRBD1. TRBV23-1 is known as an ORF, though its function is uncertain. This CDR3 contains 13 residues. V was pared by 6 bases and J by 6 bases, with 7 bases of the junction left unmatched.

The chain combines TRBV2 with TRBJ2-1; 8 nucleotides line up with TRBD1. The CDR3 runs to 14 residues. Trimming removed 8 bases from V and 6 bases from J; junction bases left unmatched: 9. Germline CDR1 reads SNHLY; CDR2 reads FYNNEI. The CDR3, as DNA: TGTGCCAGCGAGGCCCAGGGGGCTGGCAATGAGCAGTTCTTC. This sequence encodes CASEAQGAGNEQFF.